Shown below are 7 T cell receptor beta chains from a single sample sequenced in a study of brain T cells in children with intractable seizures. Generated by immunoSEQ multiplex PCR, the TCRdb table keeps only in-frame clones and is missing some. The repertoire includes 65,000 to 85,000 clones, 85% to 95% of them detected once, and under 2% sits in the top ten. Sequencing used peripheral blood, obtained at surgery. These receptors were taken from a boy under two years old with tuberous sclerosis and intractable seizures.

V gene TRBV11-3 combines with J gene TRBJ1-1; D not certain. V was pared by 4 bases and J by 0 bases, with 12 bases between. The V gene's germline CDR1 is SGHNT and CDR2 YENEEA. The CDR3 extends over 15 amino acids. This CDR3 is CASSSSEVLNTEAFF. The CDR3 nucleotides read TGTGCCAGCAGCTCTTCTGAGGTATTGAACACTGAAGCTTTCTTT.

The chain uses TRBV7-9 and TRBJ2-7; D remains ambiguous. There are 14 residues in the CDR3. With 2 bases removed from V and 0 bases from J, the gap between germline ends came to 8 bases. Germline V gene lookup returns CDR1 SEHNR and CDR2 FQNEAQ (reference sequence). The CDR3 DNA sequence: TGTGCCAGCAGCTTACCCAGTAGCTCCTACGAGCAGTACTTC. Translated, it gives CASSLPSSSYEQYF.

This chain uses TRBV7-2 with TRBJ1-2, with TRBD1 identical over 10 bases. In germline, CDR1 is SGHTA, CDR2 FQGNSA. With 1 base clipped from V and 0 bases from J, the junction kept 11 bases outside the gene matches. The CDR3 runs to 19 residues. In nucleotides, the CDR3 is TGTGCCAGCAGCTTAGGGTCCAAATCGGGACAGGGGACTAACTATGGCTACACCTTC. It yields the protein CASSLGSKSGQGTNYGYTF. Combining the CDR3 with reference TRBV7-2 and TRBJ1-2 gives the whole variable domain GAGVSQSPSNKVTEKGKDVELRCDPISGHTALYWYRQSLGQGLEFLIYFQGNSAPDKSGLPSDRFSAERTGGSVSTLTIQRTQQEDSAVYLCASSLGSKSGQGTNYGYTFGSGTRLTVV.

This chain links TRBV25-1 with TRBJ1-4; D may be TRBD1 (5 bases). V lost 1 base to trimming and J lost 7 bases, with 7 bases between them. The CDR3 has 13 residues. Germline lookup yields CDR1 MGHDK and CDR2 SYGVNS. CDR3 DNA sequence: TGTGCCAGCAGTGAATGGCAGGGTGAAAAACTGTTTTTT. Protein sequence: CASSEWQGEKLFF.

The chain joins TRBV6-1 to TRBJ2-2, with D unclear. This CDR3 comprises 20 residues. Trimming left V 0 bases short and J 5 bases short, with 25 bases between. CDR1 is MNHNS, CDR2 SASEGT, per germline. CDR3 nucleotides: TGTGCCAGCAGTGAAGCGCTCTCGTTGCTAGAAGGAAGTCGGACCGGGGAGCTGTTTTTT. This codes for CASSEALSLLEGSRTGELFF.

This CDR3 is CASSGEKGVTEAFF. The CDR3 DNA reads TGTGCCAGCAGTGGTGAAAAGGGAGTCACTGAAGCTTTCTTT. V usage is TRBV2 and J usage is TRBJ1-1, with unresolved D. The V gene's germline CDR1 is SNHLY and CDR2 FYNNEI. V lost 4 bases and J 4 bases, leaving 13 bases between the germline ends. CDR3 length: 14 amino acids. Complete variable domain (other parts from reference TRBV2 and TRBJ1-1): EPEVTQTPSHQVTQMGQEVILRCVPISNHLYFYWYRQILGQKVEFLVSFYNNEISEKSEIFDDQFSVERPDGSNFTLKIRSTKLEDSAMYFCASSGEKGVTEAFFGQGTRLTVV.

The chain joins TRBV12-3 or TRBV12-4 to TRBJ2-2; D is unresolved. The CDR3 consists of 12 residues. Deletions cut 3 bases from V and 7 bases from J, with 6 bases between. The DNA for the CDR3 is TGTGCCAGCAGTTTTTTCCGCGGGGAGCTGTTTTTT. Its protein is CASSFFRGELFF.